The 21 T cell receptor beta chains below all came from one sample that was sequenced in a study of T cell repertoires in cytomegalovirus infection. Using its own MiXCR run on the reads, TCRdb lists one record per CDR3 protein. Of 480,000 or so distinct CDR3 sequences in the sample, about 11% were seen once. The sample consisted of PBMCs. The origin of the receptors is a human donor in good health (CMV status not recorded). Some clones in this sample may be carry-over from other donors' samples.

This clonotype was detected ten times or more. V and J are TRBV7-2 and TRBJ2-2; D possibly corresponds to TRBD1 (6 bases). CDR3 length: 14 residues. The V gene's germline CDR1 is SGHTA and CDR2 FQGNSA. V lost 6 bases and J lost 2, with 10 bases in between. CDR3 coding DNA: TGTGCCAGCAGGACCGGGACAAACACCGGGGAGCTGTTTTTT. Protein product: CASRTGTNTGELFF.

The CDR3 sequence: CAISSGKSYEQYF. CDR3 coding DNA: TGTGCCATCAGTAGCGGCAAATCGTACGAGCAGTACTTC. The rearrangement joins TRBV10-3 to TRBJ2-7, with D tentatively TRBD2 (5 bases). This CDR3 comprises 13 residues. Trimming took 5 bases from V and 4 from J, leaving 12 bases between them. Germline values: CDR1 ENHRY, CDR2 SYGVKD.

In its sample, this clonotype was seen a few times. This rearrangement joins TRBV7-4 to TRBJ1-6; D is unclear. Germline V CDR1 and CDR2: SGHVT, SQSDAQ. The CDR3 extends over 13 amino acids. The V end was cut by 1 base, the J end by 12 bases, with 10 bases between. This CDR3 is CASSLEATGPLHF. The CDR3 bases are TGTGCCAGCAGCTTAGAGGCTACCGGACCCCTCCACTTT.

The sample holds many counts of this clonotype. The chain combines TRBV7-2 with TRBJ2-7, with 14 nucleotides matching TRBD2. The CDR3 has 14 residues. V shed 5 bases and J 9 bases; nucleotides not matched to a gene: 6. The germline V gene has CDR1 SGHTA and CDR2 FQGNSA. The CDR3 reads CASSPGTSGSGQYF. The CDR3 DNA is TGTGCCAGCAGCCCCGGGACTAGCGGGAGCGGGCAGTACTTC.

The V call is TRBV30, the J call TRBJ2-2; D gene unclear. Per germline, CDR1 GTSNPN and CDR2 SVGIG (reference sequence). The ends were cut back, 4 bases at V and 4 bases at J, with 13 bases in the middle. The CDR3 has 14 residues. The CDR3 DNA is TGTGCCTGGAAGGGCGACTTCCCCACCGGGGAGCTGTTTTTT. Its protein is CAWKGDFPTGELFF.

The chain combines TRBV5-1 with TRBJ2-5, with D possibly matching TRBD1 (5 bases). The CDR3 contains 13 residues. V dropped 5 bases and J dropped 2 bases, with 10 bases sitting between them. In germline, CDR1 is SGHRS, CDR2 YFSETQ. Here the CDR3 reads CASSRTHQETQYF. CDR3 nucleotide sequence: TGCGCCAGCAGTCGGACACATCAAGAGACCCAGTACTTC.

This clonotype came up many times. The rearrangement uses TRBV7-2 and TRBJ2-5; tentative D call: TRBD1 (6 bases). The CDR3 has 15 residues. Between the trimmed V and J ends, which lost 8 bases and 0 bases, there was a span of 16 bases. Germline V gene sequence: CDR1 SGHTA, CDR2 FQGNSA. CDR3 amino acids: CASPPEGEYQETQYF. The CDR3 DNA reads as TGTGCCAGCCCTCCCGAGGGGGAGTACCAAGAGACCCAGTACTTC.

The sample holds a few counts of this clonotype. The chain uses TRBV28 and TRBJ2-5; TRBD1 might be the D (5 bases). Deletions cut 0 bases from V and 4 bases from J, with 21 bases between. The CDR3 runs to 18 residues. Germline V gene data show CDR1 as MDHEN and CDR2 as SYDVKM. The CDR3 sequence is CASSLWADSNDPLETQYF. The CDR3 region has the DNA TGTGCCAGCAGTTTATGGGCCGACAGCAATGACCCCCTAGAGACCCAGTACTTC.

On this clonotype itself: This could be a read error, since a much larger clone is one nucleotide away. DNA for the CDR3: TGTGCCATTCCGACAGGTTCCCATGAGCAGTTCTTC. Protein product: CAIPTGSHEQFF. The rearrangement joins TRBV2 to TRBJ2-1; tentative D call: TRBD1 (6 bases). From germline, CDR1 is SNHLY and CDR2 FYNNEI. The CDR3 spans 12 residues. Trimming removed 10 bases from V and 8 bases from J, with 15 bases in between.

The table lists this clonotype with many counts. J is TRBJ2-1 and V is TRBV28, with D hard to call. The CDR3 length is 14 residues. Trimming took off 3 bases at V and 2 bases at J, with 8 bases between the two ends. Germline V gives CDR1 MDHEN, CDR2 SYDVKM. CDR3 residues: CASSFSLAYNEQFF. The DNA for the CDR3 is TGTGCCAGCAGTTTCTCCCTAGCCTACAATGAGCAGTTCTTC.

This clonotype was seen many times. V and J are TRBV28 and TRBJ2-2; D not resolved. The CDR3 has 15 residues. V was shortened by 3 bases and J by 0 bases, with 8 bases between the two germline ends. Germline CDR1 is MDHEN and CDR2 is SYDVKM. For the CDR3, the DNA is TGTGCCAGCAGTTTGCTGGGCGCGAACACCGGGGAGCTGTTTTTT. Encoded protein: CASSLLGANTGELFF. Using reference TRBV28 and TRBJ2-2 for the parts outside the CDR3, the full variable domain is DVKVTQSSRYLVKRTGEKVFLECVQDMDHENMFWYRQDPGLGLRLIYFSYDVKMKEKGDIPEGYSVSREKKERFSLILESASTNQTSMYLCASSLLGANTGELFFGEGSRLTVL.

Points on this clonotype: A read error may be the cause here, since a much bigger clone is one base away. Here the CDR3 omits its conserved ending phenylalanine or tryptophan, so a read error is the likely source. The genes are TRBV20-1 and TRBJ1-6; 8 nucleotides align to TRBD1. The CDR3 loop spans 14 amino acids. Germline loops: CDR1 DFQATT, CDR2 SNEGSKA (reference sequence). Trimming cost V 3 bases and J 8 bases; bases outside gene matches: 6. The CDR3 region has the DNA TGCAGTGCTAGCCGGGACAGGACTTATTCACCCCTCCACTAT. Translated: CSASRDRTYSPLHY.

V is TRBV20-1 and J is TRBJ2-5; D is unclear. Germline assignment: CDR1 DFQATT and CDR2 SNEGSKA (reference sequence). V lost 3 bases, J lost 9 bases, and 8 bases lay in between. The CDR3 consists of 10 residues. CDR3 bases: TGCAGTGCTAGTGATGGTGCCCAGTACTTC. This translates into CSASDGAQYF.

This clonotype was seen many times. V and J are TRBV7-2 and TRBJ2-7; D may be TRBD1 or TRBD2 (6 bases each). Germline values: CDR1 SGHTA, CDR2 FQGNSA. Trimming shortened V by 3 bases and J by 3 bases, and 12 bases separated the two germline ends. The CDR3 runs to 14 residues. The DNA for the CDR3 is TGTGCCAGCAGCTTTCTAGGAGGGGGCTACGAGCAGTACTTC. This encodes CASSFLGGGYEQYF.

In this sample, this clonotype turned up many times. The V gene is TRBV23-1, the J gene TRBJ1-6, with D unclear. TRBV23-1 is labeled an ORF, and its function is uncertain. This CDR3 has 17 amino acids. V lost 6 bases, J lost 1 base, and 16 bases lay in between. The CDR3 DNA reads TGCGCCAGCAGCCCGATCGGTCCGGGATCCTATAATTCACCCCTCCACTTT. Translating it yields CASSPIGPGSYNSPLHF.

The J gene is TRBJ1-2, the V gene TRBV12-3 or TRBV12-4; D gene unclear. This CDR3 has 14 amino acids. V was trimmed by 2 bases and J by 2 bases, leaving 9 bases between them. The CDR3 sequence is CASSLSNSNYGYTF. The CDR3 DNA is TGTGCCAGCAGTTTATCGAATTCAAACTATGGCTACACCTTC.

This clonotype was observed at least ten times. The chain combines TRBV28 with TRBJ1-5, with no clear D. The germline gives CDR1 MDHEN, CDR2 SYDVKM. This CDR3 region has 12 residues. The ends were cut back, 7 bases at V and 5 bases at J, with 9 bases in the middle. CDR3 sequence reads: CASITRYQPQHF. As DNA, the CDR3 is TGTGCCAGCATTACACGATATCAGCCCCAGCATTTT.

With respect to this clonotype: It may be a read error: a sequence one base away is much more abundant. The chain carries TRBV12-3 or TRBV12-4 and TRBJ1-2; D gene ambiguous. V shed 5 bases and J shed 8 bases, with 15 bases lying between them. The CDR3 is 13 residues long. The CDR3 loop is CASSHSGESGYTF. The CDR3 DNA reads TGTGCCAGCAGTCACAGCGGGGAAAGCGGCTACACCTTC.

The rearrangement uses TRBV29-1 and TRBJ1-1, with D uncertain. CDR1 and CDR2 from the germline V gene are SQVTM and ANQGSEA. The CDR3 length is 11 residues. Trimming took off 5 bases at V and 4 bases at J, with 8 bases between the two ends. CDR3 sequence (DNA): TGCAGCGTTATGTCCGCCACTGAAGCTTTCTTT. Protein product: CSVMSATEAFF.

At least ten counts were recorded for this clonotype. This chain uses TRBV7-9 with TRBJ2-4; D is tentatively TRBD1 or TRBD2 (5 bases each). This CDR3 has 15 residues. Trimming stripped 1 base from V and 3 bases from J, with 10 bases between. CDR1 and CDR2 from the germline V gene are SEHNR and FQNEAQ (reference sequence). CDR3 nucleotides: TGTGCCAGCAGCTTAGATGGGGGTGGCAAAAACATTCAGTACTTC. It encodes CASSLDGGGKNIQYF.

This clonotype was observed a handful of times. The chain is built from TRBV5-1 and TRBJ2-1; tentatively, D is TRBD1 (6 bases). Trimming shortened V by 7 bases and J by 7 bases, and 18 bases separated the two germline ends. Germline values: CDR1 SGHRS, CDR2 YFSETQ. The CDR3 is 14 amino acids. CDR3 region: CASYDRFLVNEQFF. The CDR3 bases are TGCGCCAGCTACGACAGGTTCCTGGTGAATGAGCAGTTCTTC.